The 22 T cell receptor beta chains reported below all come from one sample, sequenced in a study of naive and memory T cell subsets. An equimolar mix of two oligonucleotides served as the beta constant-region primer for TRBC1 and TRBC2. TCRdb re-called the UMI-ligation and nested PCR reads with MiXCR, one entry per CDR3 protein. The sample holds 140,000 to 150,000 distinct CDR3 sequences, about 15% seen once. Sequenced material: naive CD4+ T cells from blood. The receptors were sampled from a human donor in good health.

The chain has TRBV6-2 or TRBV6-3 and TRBJ2-3; D uncertain. Trimming shortened V by 2 bases and J by 7 bases, and 4 bases separated the two germline ends. The CDR3 is made up of 11 amino acids. In germline, CDR1 is MNHEY, CDR2 SVGEGT. The CDR3 DNA follows: TGTGCCAGCAGTTACATCAATACGCAGTATTTT. As protein: CASSYINTQYF.

This clonotype has a count of ten or more. The genes are TRBV5-1 and TRBJ2-5; weak D call: TRBD2 (6 bases). The V and J ends lost 4 bases and 2 bases respectively, with 9 bases between them. Germline V gives CDR1 SGHRS, CDR2 YFSETQ. This CDR3 has 13 residues. The CDR3 loop is CASSPGGQETQYF. CDR3 nucleotides: TGCGCCAGCAGCCCCGGGGGTCAAGAGACCCAGTACTTC.

The rearrangement joins TRBV6-1 to TRBJ2-5; D is possibly TRBD2 (6 bases). The CDR3 runs to 13 residues. The V and J ends lost 6 bases and 4 bases respectively, with 12 bases between them. The germline V gene encodes CDR1 MNHNS and CDR2 SASEGT. In DNA, the CDR3 is TGTGCCAGCAGGCGACGAGCGGGAGAGACCCAGTACTTC. Protein product: CASRRRAGETQYF.

This clonotype was detected many times. The chain couples TRBV5-1 to TRBJ2-1, with 10 bases fitting TRBD2. V shed 0 bases, J shed 3 bases, and the junction held 6 bases outside the gene matches. Germline-derived CDR1 and CDR2 are SGHRS and YFSETQ. CDR3 length equals 17 residues. The CDR3 nucleotides are TGCGCCAGCAGCTTGGTGTCTAGCGGGAGTCACTACAATGAGCAGTTCTTC. Protein sequence: CASSLVSSGSHYNEQFF. Full variable domain (remainder filled in from reference TRBV5-1 and TRBJ2-1): KAGVTQTPRYLIKTRGQQVTLSCSPISGHRSVSWYQQTPGQGLQFLFEYFSETQRNKGNFPGRFSGRQFSNSRSEMNVSTLELGDSALYLCASSLVSSGSHYNEQFFGPGTRLTVL.

This clonotype was counted between two and nine times. V gene TRBV28 combines with J gene TRBJ2-3, with TRBD2 as a possible D gene (7 bases). The CDR3 consists of 17 residues. CDR1 is MDHEN and CDR2 is SYDVKM in the germline V gene. Trimming removed 3 bases from V and 4 bases from J, with 20 bases in between. DNA of the CDR3: TGTGCCAGCAGTTTGCCAATGAGGGGGGGCGGCGCAGATACGCAGTATTTT. It is translated as CASSLPMRGGGADTQYF.

The chain is built from TRBV5-6 and TRBJ1-5; unclear D gene. CDR3 length equals 14 residues. Germline-derived CDR1 and CDR2 are SGHDT and YYEEEE. With 3 bases removed from V and 6 bases from J, the gap between germline ends came to 13 bases. The CDR3 sequence: CASSSYRYPQPQHF. The CDR3 DNA reads as TGTGCCAGCAGCTCCTACAGATACCCTCAGCCCCAGCATTTT.

This clonotype has more than one count but fewer than ten. The rearrangement joins TRBV12-3 or TRBV12-4 to TRBJ2-1; 13 bases are shared with TRBD2. The ends lost 2 bases at V and 1 base at J; junction bases unmatched: 20. This CDR3 region has 23 residues. The CDR3 loop reads CASSLRTPGLAGHRMGSYNEQFF. The CDR3 DNA sequence: TGTGCCAGCAGTTTAAGGACACCGGGACTAGCGGGACATAGAATGGGGTCCTACAATGAGCAGTTCTTC.

The chain recombines TRBV19 with TRBJ2-2; no clear D. Germline V gene lookup returns CDR1 LNHDA and CDR2 SQIVND (reference sequence). With 2 bases removed from V and 2 bases from J, the gap between germline ends came to 6 bases. This CDR3 comprises 14 residues. This CDR3 reads CASSIRENTGELFF. The CDR3 nucleotides are TGTGCCAGTAGTATAAGAGAAAACACCGGGGAGCTGTTTTTT.

This clonotype was recorded a few times. The chain employs TRBV20-1 and TRBJ2-2, with TRBD2 as a possible D gene (5 bases). Germline V CDR1 and CDR2: DFQATT, SNEGSKA (reference sequence). The V end lost 6 bases, the J end lost 1 base, and 12 bases lay between the germline ends. The CDR3 loop spans 14 amino acids. The CDR3 nucleotides read TGCAGTGCGCGACGGACTCTGAACACCGGGGAGCTGTTTTTT. It yields the protein CSARRTLNTGELFF.

As DNA, the CDR3 is TGTGCCAGTAGTACTATAGGGACTGCCTACTACGAGCAGTACTTC. It translates to CASSTIGTAYYEQYF. The rearrangement joins TRBV19 to TRBJ2-7, with D perhaps matching TRBD2 (6 bases). The CDR3 covers 15 residues. V was pared by 4 bases and J by 3 bases, with 16 bases between. Germline V gene data show CDR1 as LNHDA and CDR2 as SQIVND (reference sequence).

This clonotype has just a few counts. The gene calls are TRBV27 and TRBJ2-3; no definite D call. This CDR3 is 14 amino acids long. Germline CDR1 is MNHEY and CDR2 is SMNVEV (reference sequence). V gave up 6 bases and J gave up 0 bases, with 10 bases separating them. This CDR3 is CASRTPSSTDTQYF. In DNA, the CDR3 is TGTGCCAGCAGAACACCGTCGAGCACAGATACGCAGTATTTT.

The gene calls are TRBV20-1 and TRBJ2-1; TRBD2 agrees at 12 bases. The CDR3 is made up of 18 amino acids. Germline V gives CDR1 DFQATT, CDR2 SNEGSKA (reference sequence). Germline trimming cut 6 bases from V and 1 base from J; bases unmatched to any gene: 13. DNA of the CDR3: TGCAGTGCGGGGGTTACTAGCGGGAGGATTAGTTCCTACAATGAGCAGTTCTTC. The encoded protein is CSAGVTSGRISSYNEQFF.

The chain carries TRBV30 and TRBJ1-5; D not resolved. This CDR3 is 15 amino acids long. V was clipped by 1 base and J by 5 bases, with 15 bases between them. Germline V CDR1 and CDR2: GTSNPN, SVGIG (reference sequence). CDR3 amino acids: CAWSGTISNYQPQHF. The CDR3 nucleotides read TGTGCCTGGAGTGGAACAATCTCCAATTATCAGCCCCAGCATTTT.

This rearrangement joins TRBV5-1 to TRBJ2-1; a weak D match, TRBD2 (6 bases). Between the trimmed V and J ends, which lost 1 base and 5 bases, there was a span of 10 bases. There are 14 residues in the CDR3. Per the germline V gene, CDR1 is SGHRS and CDR2 is YFSETQ. CDR3 amino acids: CASSLPGLDNEQFF. The CDR3 DNA is TGCGCCAGCAGCTTGCCGGGACTCGACAATGAGCAGTTCTTC. Looking up the rest from reference TRBV5-1 and TRBJ2-1 gives the full variable domain: KAGVTQTPRYLIKTRGQQVTLSCSPISGHRSVSWYQQTPGQGLQFLFEYFSETQRNKGNFPGRFSGRQFSNSRSEMNVSTLELGDSALYLCASSLPGLDNEQFFGPGTRLTVL.

The chain combines TRBV28 with TRBJ2-3; no reliable D call. The CDR3 totals 15 residues. Trimming cost V 9 bases and J 0 bases, with 16 bases left between them. CDR1 MDHEN and CDR2 SYDVKM come from the germline V gene. The CDR3 loop reads CASFSEGPSTDTQYF. CDR3 nucleotide sequence: TGTGCCAGTTTTAGTGAAGGGCCTAGCACAGATACGCAGTATTTT.

The genes are TRBV5-1 and TRBJ2-7, with 8 bases matching TRBD2. Germline CDR1 reads SGHRS; CDR2 reads YFSETQ. The CDR3 runs 17 residues. J gave up 0 bases and V 0 bases, and 8 bases lay outside the gene matches. DNA of the CDR3: TGCGCCAGCAGCTTGGAATATGTCGGGAGGGCCTCCTACGAGCAGTACTTC. Its protein product is CASSLEYVGRASYEQYF.

This clonotype occurred a few times. The genes are TRBV3-1 and TRBJ1-1; 10 nucleotides match TRBD1. CDR1 LGHDT and CDR2 YNNKEL come from the germline V gene (reference sequence). CDR3 length: 14 amino acids. V lost 1 base, J lost 6 bases, and 2 bases stayed unmatched. The CDR3 region has the DNA TGTGCCAGCAGCCAAGGTGGACAGGGGGCTGAAGCTTTCTTT. Protein: CASSQGGQGAEAFF. Supplemented by reference TRBV3-1 and TRBJ1-1, the full variable domain reads DTAVSQTPKYLVTQMGNDKSIKCEQNLGHDTMYWYKQDSKKFLKIMFSYNNKELIINETVPNRFSPKSPDKAHLNLHINSLELGDSAVYFCASSQGGQGAEAFFGQGTRLTVV.

This clonotype has just a few counts. This chain connects TRBV28 to TRBJ2-7; maybe TRBD1 (5 bases). This CDR3 is 14 amino acids long. In germline, CDR1 is MDHEN, CDR2 SYDVKM. V gave up 6 bases and J gave up 0 bases, with 12 bases separating them. This chain's CDR3 is CASRPSGSSYEQYF. The DNA for the CDR3 is TGTGCCAGCAGACCCTCAGGGTCCTCCTACGAGCAGTACTTC.

This clonotype has a handful of counts. This chain uses TRBV9 with TRBJ1-1; the D is unclear. The V end was cut by 0 bases, the J end by 1 base, with 13 bases between. CDR1 and CDR2 from the germline V gene are SGDLS and YYNGEE. This CDR3 is 16 amino acids long. CDR3 DNA: TGTGCCAGCAGCGTAGACCCCCTACCGGGGAACACTGAAGCTTTCTTT. Translating gives CASSVDPLPGNTEAFF.

The chain links TRBV27 to TRBJ1-1; D gene unclear. The germline gives CDR1 MNHEY, CDR2 SMNVEV (reference sequence). The CDR3 sequence is 14 residues long. Deletions cut 3 bases from V and 5 bases from J, with 13 bases between. Here the CDR3 reads CASSLTPLGTEAFF. The CDR3 DNA reads as TGTGCCAGCAGTTTGACACCTCTCGGGACTGAAGCTTTCTTT.

The rearrangement joins TRBV18 to TRBJ1-1, with D hard to call. The CDR3 sequence is 13 residues long. V was shortened by 0 bases and J by 7 bases, with 9 bases between the two germline ends. Germline V gives CDR1 KGHSH, CDR2 LQKENI. The CDR3 DNA sequence: TGTGCCAGCTCACCACCGGGTGGATTTGAAGCTTTCTTT. It is translated as CASSPPGGFEAFF.

This clonotype has a count of ten or more. The chain links TRBV7-2 to TRBJ2-3; 8 nucleotides match TRBD1. The trim removed 2 bases at V and 1 base at J, leaving 2 bases unmatched. Germline CDR1 reads SGHTA; CDR2 reads FQGNSA. The CDR3 loop spans 15 amino acids. The CDR3 DNA follows: TGTGCCAGCAGCTTAACAGGGGGAGGCACAGATACGCAGTATTTT. Amino acid sequence: CASSLTGGGTDTQYF.